These 12 T cell receptor beta chains were all obtained from the same sample, sequenced in a study of T cell responses to AZD1222 COVID-19 vaccine. This table comes from immunoSEQ multiplex PCR, and its TCRdb copy is limited to in-frame clones, with some not included. The sample comprises roughly 120,000 clones, about nine tenths of which are singletons, and 4% to 4.5% rests with the top ten. The source material was peripheral blood, sampled 28 days after the second dose of the MenACWY control vaccine. The receptors derive from an adult who received the MenACWY meningococcal vaccine as a control.

CDR3 residues: CASSHREGAMNTGELFF. The CDR3 bases are TGTGCCAGCAGCCACCGGGAGGGGGCGATGAACACCGGGGAGCTGTTTTTT. The V and J genes are TRBV5-5 and TRBJ2-2, with D possibly being TRBD2 (8 bases). The V gene lost 4 bases and the J gene lost 1 base, with 17 bases spanning the gap. The CDR3 totals 17 residues. Germline CDR1 and CDR2: SGHKS and YYEKEE (reference sequence).

The chain couples TRBV5-1 to TRBJ1-3; D is uncertain. Germline CDR1 reads SGHRS; CDR2 reads YFSETQ. Trimming left V 3 bases short and J 1 base short, with 8 bases between. This CDR3 is 14 amino acids long. In DNA, the CDR3 is TGCGCCAGCAGCTCTTCCCTTTCTGGAAACACCATATATTTT. It is translated as CASSSSLSGNTIYF.

This sequence joins TRBV7-6 and TRBJ2-5; D is possibly TRBD2 (5 bases). The CDR3 has 14 amino acids. The germline V gene has CDR1 SGHVS and CDR2 FNYEAQ. Between the trimmed V and J ends, which lost 2 bases and 1 base, there was a span of 8 bases. The DNA for the CDR3 is TGTGCCAGCAGCTTATGGAGGCCCCAAGAGACCCAGTACTTC. Encoded protein: CASSLWRPQETQYF.

V gene TRBV2 combines with J gene TRBJ2-5; 7 nucleotides match TRBD2. This CDR3 has 15 residues. Germline V gene data show CDR1 as SNHLY and CDR2 as FYNNEI. V shed 5 bases, J shed 5 bases, and the junction held 11 bases outside the gene matches. The CDR3 is CASSRTRRGGETQYF. The CDR3 DNA reads TGTGCCAGCAGTAGAACAAGGAGGGGAGGGGAGACCCAGTACTTC.

This chain uses TRBV23-1 with TRBJ2-1, with 7 bases aligning to TRBD1. TRBV23-1 counts as an open reading frame of uncertain function. The CDR3 sequence is 18 residues long. Losses at the gene ends were 6 bases for V and 0 bases for J; bases not matched to a gene: 14. For the CDR3, the DNA is TGCGCCAGCAGCCAGGGACAGACCTTTGGGGGCTCCTACAATGAGCAGTTCTTC. It encodes CASSQGQTFGGSYNEQFF.

This chain connects TRBV12-3 or TRBV12-4 to TRBJ1-1, with TRBD1 as a possible D gene (5 bases). The CDR3 runs to 13 residues. Trimming took 3 bases from V and 11 from J, leaving 16 bases between them. In DNA form, the CDR3 reads TGTGCCAGCAGTTTTGGGGGGGGGATGGAGGCTTTCTTT. This encodes CASSFGGGMEAFF.

This clone was observed once. V gene TRBV2 combines with J gene TRBJ2-1; TRBD2 matches at 7 bases. Per the germline V gene, CDR1 is SNHLY and CDR2 is FYNNEI. This CDR3 is built from 15 residues. Germline trimming cut 6 bases from V and 7 bases from J; bases unmatched to any gene: 12. The CDR3, as DNA: TGTGCCAGCAGCCCCTCGAGCGGGAATGTGAATGAGCAGTTCTTC. This gives the protein CASSPSSGNVNEQFF.

The rearrangement links TRBV28 to TRBJ2-7, with D perhaps TRBD2 (6 bases). The V gene lost 6 bases and the J gene lost 2 bases, with 14 bases spanning the gap. The CDR3 is 14 amino acids. Germline lookup yields CDR1 MDHEN and CDR2 SYDVKM. CDR3 in amino acids: CASRAGTPTYEQYF. In nucleotides, the CDR3 is TGTGCCAGCAGGGCGGGGACTCCGACCTACGAGCAGTACTTC.

This chain links TRBV5-4 with TRBJ1-2; 10 bases line up with TRBD1. The V gene end was trimmed by 4 bases and the J gene end by 3 bases; junction bases not matched to a gene: 0. The CDR3 totals 13 residues. Germline V gene lookup returns CDR1 SGHNT and CDR2 YYREEE (reference sequence). Here the CDR3 DNA reads TGTGCCAGCAGCGGGACAGGGGACTATGGCTACACCTTC. It yields the protein CASSGTGDYGYTF.

The chain recombines TRBV28 with TRBJ2-3; 7 bases are a match to TRBD2. The CDR3 consists of 14 residues. The V gene's germline CDR1 is MDHEN and CDR2 SYDVKM. With V trimmed by 7 bases and J by 2 bases, 6 bases remained unmatched. The CDR3 reads CASNPAGITDTQYF. The CDR3 bases are TGTGCCAGCAATCCAGCGGGGATCACAGATACGCAGTATTTT.

This chain connects TRBV6-5 to TRBJ2-5; 8 bases agree with TRBD2. The V segment lost 9 bases and the J segment 5 bases; nucleotides outside the gene matches: 8. The CDR3 extends over 13 amino acids. CDR1 is MNHEY, CDR2 SVGAGI, per germline. CDR3 protein: CASVGGASETQYF. The CDR3 DNA is TGTGCCAGTGTCGGGGGGGCTTCGGAGACCCAGTACTTC.

The chain couples TRBV7-2 to TRBJ1-3; D is ambiguous. This CDR3 has 15 residues. CDR1 and CDR2 (germline): SGHTA, FQGNSA. Trimming removed 7 bases at V and 0 bases at J, with 13 bases between. For the CDR3, the DNA is TGTGCCAGCACCCTACTTCAGAGCTCTGGAAACACCATATATTTT. It is translated as CASTLLQSSGNTIYF.